These 17 T cell receptor beta chains came from one sample sequenced in a study of T cells in Graves' hyperthyroidism and ophthalmopathy (dated by TCRdb to the late 2010s). To prepare the library, multiplex PCR was applied. The sequencing machine was an Illumina HiSeq 2000. The TCR beta CDR3 regions were amplified from RNA transcripts. A first-round RT-PCR of the TCR CDR3 used the HTBI primer set with the Qiagen OneStep RT-PCR kit. TCRdb trimmed the raw reads at Q25, called clones with MiXCR and kept productive beta chains. Rows are unified per CDR3 protein, each entry keeping the most common DNA and genes. For this sample there are approximately 510,000 distinct CDR3 sequences; over 35% appear just once. The leading ten clones occupy about 40% of the sample. The sample comprised peripheral blood or thyroid tissue (not recorded which). These receptors were taken from an adult woman with Graves' disease, either hyperthyroidism or ophthalmopathy (not recorded which).

The chain has TRBV29-1 and TRBJ2-7, with 12 nucleotides matching TRBD2. The CDR3 extends over 12 amino acids. In germline, CDR1 is SQVTM, CDR2 ANQGSEA. Trimming cost V 8 bases and J 3 bases; bases outside gene matches: 2. Here the CDR3 reads CSSTSGSYEQYF. CDR3 nucleotides: TGCAGCTCGACTAGCGGGAGCTACGAGCAGTACTTC.

In its sample, this clonotype was seen many times. The V gene is TRBV6-1, the J gene TRBJ2-2; D unresolved. V lost 2 bases, J lost 4 bases, and 11 bases lay in between. The V gene's germline CDR1 is MNHNS and CDR2 SASEGT. There are 15 residues in the CDR3. This chain's CDR3 is CASSEWHKRTGELFF. The DNA for the CDR3 is TGTGCCAGCAGTGAATGGCACAAACGCACCGGGGAGCTGTTTTTT.

Comment on this clonotype: A junction end diverges from the germline sequence, so it may reflect a read error. V is TRBV14 and J is TRBJ1-2; 9 bases are shared with TRBD1. This CDR3 spans 11 amino acids. Germline CDR1 and CDR2: SGHDN and FVKESK. The CDR3 DNA reads TGTGCCAGCAGCCGCGACAGGGGGTACGCCTTC. It is translated as CASSRDRGYAF.

This rearrangement joins TRBV7-9 to TRBJ1-2; D is ambiguous. V lost 5 bases to trimming and J lost 6 bases, with 13 bases between them. CDR1 and CDR2 from the germline V gene are SEHNR and FQNEAQ (reference sequence). The CDR3 is 13 residues long. CDR3 residues: CASSTRGYDGYTF. For the CDR3, the DNA is TGTGCCAGCAGCACCCGGGGTTATGATGGCTACACCTTC.

The genes are TRBV10-3 and TRBJ1-1; D gene ambiguous. V was clipped by 1 base and J by 1 base, with 7 bases between them. Germline-derived CDR1 and CDR2 are ENHRY and SYGVKD. The CDR3 is made up of 14 amino acids. CDR3 nucleotide sequence: TGTGCCATCAGTGAGTTAGACAAGAACACTGAAGCTTTCTTT. The encoded protein is CAISELDKNTEAFF.

This clonotype was detected many times. The V and J genes are TRBV7-9 and TRBJ2-3, with unresolved D. This CDR3 has 11 residues. The germline V and J ends were trimmed by 4 bases and 5 bases, with 4 bases remaining between them. Germline lookup yields CDR1 SEHNR and CDR2 FQNEAQ (reference sequence). The CDR3 DNA is TGTGCCAGCAGCTCAATAGATACGCAGTATTTT. As protein: CASSSIDTQYF.

The CDR3 region is CASSESGSTFRRSGNTIYF. CDR3 DNA: TGTGCCAGCAGTGAAAGCGGGTCGACATTCCGGCGCTCTGGAAACACCATATATTTT. The V gene is TRBV6-1, the J gene TRBJ1-3; D uncertain. CDR3 length: 19 amino acids. Germline CDR1 MNHNS, CDR2 SASEGT. Trimming took 2 bases from V and 0 from J, leaving 20 bases between them.

The chain links TRBV2 to TRBJ2-7, with 8 bases matching TRBD2. CDR3 length equals 11 residues. Unmatched junction bases numbered 0, after V lost 8 bases and J lost 3 bases. Per the germline V gene, CDR1 is SNHLY and CDR2 is FYNNEI. CDR3 bases: TGTGCCAGCGCGGGGGGCTACGAGCAGTACTTC. Translation: CASAGGYEQYF.

The V and J genes are TRBV5-1 and TRBJ2-7, with 10 bases fitting TRBD1. The CDR3 has 16 amino acids. V was pared by 0 bases and J by 6 bases, with 9 bases of the junction left unmatched. Germline lookup yields CDR1 SGHRS and CDR2 YFSETQ. The CDR3 loop is CASSLERTGGISEQYF. CDR3 DNA sequence: TGCGCCAGCAGCTTGGAACGGACAGGGGGGATTTCCGAGCAGTACTTC.

This clonotype has a count of ten or more. The genes are TRBV2 and TRBJ1-1; a possible D gene is TRBD1 (6 bases). The CDR3 extends over 13 amino acids. The germline CDR1 and CDR2 sequences are SNHLY and FYNNEI. The ends were cut back, 9 bases at V and 0 bases at J, with 11 bases in the middle. The CDR3 sequence is CARGHEVNTEAFF. In nucleotides, the CDR3 is TGTGCCAGGGGACACGAAGTGAACACTGAAGCTTTCTTT.

This clonotype has a count of ten or more. V gene TRBV12-3 or TRBV12-4 combines with J gene TRBJ2-7; 14 bases fit TRBD2. This CDR3 is built from 17 residues. The J segment lost 2 bases and the V segment lost 4 bases, leaving 7 bases of the junction unmatched. The CDR3 spells CASSWGLAGDSPYEQYF. Here the CDR3 DNA reads TGTGCCAGCAGTTGGGGACTAGCGGGAGATAGTCCCTACGAGCAGTACTTC.

Ten or more counts support this clonotype. The V gene is TRBV28, the J gene TRBJ1-1, with D possibly TRBD1 on 6 matching bases. This CDR3 has 12 residues. Per the germline V gene, CDR1 is MDHEN and CDR2 is SYDVKM. V lost 4 bases, J lost 5 bases, and 8 bases lay in between. Written as DNA, the CDR3 is TGTGCCAGCAGTTCCCAGGGGACTGAAGCTTTCTTT. Its translation is CASSSQGTEAFF.

The rearrangement links TRBV5-5 to TRBJ1-5, with TRBD1 identical over 8 bases. The CDR3 runs 16 residues. V lost 4 bases and J lost 6; bases outside the gene matches: 12. CDR1 is SGHKS and CDR2 is YYEKEE in the germline V gene (reference sequence). The CDR3: CASSQDLGQGAQPQHF. The CDR3 coding sequence is TGTGCCAGCAGCCAAGACCTGGGGCAGGGGGCTCAGCCCCAGCATTTT.

This chain joins TRBV15 and TRBJ1-5, with a possible D match to TRBD1 (5 bases). With 5 bases removed from V and 0 bases from J, the gap between germline ends came to 17 bases. The CDR3 contains 17 residues. Germline assignment: CDR1 LNHNV and CDR2 YYDKDF (reference sequence). This CDR3 is CATSGVGRDVSNQPQHF. In nucleotides, the CDR3 is TGTGCCACCAGCGGGGTGGGCAGGGATGTTAGCAATCAGCCCCAGCATTTT.

The chain recombines TRBV5-6 with TRBJ2-7; either TRBD1 or TRBD2 may supply D (5 bases each). This CDR3 comprises 12 residues. Per the germline V gene, CDR1 is SGHDT and CDR2 is YYEEEE. V lost 9 bases, J lost 3 bases, and 13 bases lay in between. CDR3 nucleotide sequence: TGTGCCACCTACAGGACTGTCTACGAGCAGTACTTC. Translated: CATYRTVYEQYF.

The DNA for the CDR3 is TGTGCCAGCAGCTTTCGAGGACACGAGCAGTACTTC. As protein: CASSFRGHEQYF. The chain uses TRBV7-8 and TRBJ2-7, with no clear D. Germline V gene data show CDR1 as SGHVS and CDR2 as FQNEAQ. The CDR3 has 12 residues. V was cut by 3 bases and J by 5 bases, with 8 bases left in between.

In its sample, this clonotype was seen many times. This chain joins TRBV7-9 and TRBJ1-2; 8 nucleotides align to TRBD1. CDR1 is SEHNR, CDR2 FQNEAQ, per germline (reference sequence). The CDR3 is 14 amino acids. Germline trimming cut 5 bases from V and 2 bases from J; bases unmatched to any gene: 4. DNA for the CDR3: TGTGCCAGCAGCCACCGGGACAGGAACTATGGCTACACCTTC. This sequence encodes CASSHRDRNYGYTF.